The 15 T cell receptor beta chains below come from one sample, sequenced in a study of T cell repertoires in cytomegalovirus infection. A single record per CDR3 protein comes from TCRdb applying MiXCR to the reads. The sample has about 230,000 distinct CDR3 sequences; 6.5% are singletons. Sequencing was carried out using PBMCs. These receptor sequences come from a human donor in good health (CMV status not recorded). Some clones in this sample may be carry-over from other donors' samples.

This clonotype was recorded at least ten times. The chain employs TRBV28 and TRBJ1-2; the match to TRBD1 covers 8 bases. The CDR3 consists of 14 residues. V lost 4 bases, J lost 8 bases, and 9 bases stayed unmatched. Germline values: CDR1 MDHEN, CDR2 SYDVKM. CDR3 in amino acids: CASSSIWDRRGYTF. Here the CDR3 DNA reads TGTGCCAGCAGTTCCATCTGGGACAGGAGAGGCTACACCTTC.

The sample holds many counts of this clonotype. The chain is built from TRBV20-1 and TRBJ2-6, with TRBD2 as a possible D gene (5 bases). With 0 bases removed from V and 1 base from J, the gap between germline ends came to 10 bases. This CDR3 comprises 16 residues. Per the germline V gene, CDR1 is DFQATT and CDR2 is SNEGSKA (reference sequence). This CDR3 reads CSARDFGGSGANVLTF. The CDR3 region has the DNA TGCAGTGCTAGAGATTTTGGAGGTTCTGGGGCCAACGTCCTGACTTTC.

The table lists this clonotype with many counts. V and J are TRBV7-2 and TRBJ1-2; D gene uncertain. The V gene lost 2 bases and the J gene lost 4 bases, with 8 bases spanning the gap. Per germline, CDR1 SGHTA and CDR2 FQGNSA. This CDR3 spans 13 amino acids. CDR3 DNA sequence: TGTGCCAGCAGCTTACAACAGACCTATGGCTACACCTTC. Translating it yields CASSLQQTYGYTF.

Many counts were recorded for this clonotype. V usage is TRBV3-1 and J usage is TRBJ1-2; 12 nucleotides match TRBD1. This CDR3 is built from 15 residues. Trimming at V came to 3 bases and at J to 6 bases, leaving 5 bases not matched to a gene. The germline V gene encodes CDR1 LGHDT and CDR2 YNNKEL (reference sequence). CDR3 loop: CASSQRDRGRNGYTF. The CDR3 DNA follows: TGTGCCAGCAGCCAGAGGGACAGGGGGCGGAATGGCTACACCTTC.

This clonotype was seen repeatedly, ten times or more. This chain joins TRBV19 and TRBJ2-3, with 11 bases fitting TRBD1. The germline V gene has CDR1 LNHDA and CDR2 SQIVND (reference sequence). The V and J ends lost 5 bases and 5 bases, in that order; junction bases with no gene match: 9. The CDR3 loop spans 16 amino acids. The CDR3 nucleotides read TGTGCCAGTAGTCTTCGGACAGGGGGCGCCGGAGATACGCAGTATTTT. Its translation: CASSLRTGGAGDTQYF.

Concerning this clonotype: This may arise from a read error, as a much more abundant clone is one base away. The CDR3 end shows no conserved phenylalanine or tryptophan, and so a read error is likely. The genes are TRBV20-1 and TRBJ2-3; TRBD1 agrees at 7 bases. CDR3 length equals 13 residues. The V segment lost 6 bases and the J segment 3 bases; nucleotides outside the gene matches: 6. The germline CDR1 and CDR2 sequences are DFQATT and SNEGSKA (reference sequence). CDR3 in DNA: TGCAGTGCGGCCGGACAGGTTACAGATACGCAGTATGTT. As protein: CSAAGQVTDTQYV.

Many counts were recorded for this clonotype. The CDR3 is CASSEVTGDTEAFF. CDR3 nucleotide sequence: TGTGCCAGCAGTGAAGTGACAGGGGACACTGAAGCTTTCTTT. V usage is TRBV12-3 or TRBV12-4 and J usage is TRBJ1-1; TRBD1 agrees at 8 bases. V lost 5 bases, J lost 3 bases, and 5 bases stayed unmatched. The CDR3 contains 14 residues.

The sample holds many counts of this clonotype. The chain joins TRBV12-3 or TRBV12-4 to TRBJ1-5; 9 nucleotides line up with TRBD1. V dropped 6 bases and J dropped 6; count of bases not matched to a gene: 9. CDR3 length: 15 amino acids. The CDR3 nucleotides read TGTGCCAGCAGGTCCGGGACAGGGAGTTTTCAGCCCCAGCATTTT. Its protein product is CASRSGTGSFQPQHF.

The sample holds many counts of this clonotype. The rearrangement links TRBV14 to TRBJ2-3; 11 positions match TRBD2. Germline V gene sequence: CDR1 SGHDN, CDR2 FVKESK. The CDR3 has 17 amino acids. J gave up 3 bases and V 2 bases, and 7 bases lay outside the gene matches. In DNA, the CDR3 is TGTGCCAGCAGCCAAAAACGAACTAGCGGGGGTACAGATACGCAGTATTTT. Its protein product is CASSQKRTSGGTDTQYF.

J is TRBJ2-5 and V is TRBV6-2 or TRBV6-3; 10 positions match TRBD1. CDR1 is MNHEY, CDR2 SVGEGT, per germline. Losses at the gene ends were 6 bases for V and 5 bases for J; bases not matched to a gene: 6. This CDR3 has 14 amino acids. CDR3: CASRRTGGGETQYF. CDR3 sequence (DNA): TGTGCCAGCAGGAGGACAGGGGGAGGGGAGACCCAGTACTTC.

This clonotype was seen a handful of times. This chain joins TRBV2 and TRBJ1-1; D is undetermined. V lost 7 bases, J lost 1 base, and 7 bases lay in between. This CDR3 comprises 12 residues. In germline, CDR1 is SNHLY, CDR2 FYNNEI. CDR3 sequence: CASKARNTEAFF. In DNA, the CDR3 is TGTGCCAGCAAGGCGAGGAACACTGAAGCTTTCTTT. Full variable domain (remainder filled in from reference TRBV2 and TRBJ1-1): EPEVTQTPSHQVTQMGQEVILRCVPISNHLYFYWYRQILGQKVEFLVSFYNNEISEKSEIFDDQFSVERPDGSNFTLKIRSTKLEDSAMYFCASKARNTEAFFGQGTRLTVV.

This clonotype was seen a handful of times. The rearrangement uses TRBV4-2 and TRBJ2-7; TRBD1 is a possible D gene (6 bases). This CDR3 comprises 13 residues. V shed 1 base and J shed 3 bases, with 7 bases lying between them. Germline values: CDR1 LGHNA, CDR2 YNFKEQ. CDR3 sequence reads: CASSQGGLYEQYF. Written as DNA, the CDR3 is TGTGCCAGCAGCCAAGGGGGGCTCTACGAGCAGTACTTC.

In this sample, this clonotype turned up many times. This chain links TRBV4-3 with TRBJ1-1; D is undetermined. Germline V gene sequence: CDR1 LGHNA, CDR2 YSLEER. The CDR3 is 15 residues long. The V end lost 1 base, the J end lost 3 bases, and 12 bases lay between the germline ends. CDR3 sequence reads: CASSQARDGDTEAFF. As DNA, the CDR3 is TGCGCCAGCAGCCAAGCCCGAGATGGAGACACTGAAGCTTTCTTT.

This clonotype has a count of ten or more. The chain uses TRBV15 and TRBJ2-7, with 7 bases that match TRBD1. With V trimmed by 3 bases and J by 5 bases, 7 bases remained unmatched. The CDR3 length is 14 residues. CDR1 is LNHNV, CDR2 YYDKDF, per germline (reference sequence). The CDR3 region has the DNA TGTGCCACCAGCAGGACAGGGTCCGGCCACGAGCAGTACTTC. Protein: CATSRTGSGHEQYF.

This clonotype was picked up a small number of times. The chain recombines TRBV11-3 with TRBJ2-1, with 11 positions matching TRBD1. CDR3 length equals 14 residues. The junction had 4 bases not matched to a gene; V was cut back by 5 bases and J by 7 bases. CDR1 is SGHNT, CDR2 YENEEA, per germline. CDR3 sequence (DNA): TGTGCCAGCAGCCGTGGGACAGGGGGGAATGAGCAGTTCTTC. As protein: CASSRGTGGNEQFF.